The 14 T cell receptor beta chains below were found in one sample sequenced in a study of blood T cell repertoires in COVID-19. The table came from immunoSEQ multiplex PCR; TCRdb's copy has only in-frame clones and leaves some out. The table records about 670,000 clones, 70% to 90% of them present only once. Material: peripheral blood. The receptors derive from a woman aged 18 to 35 with acute or convalescent COVID-19.

The V gene is TRBV7-2, the J gene TRBJ1-6; D not resolved. The germline V gene has CDR1 SGHTA and CDR2 FQGNSA. The V end was cut by 5 bases, the J end by 10 bases, with 18 bases between. There are 15 residues in the CDR3. The CDR3 is CASSLSSGLASPLHF. The CDR3, as DNA: TGTGCCAGCAGCCTATCGAGTGGGCTGGCGTCACCCCTCCACTTT.

This chain links TRBV21-1 with TRBJ2-7; TRBD2 was called by the table and not checked on the DNA. TRBV21-1 constitutes a pseudogene. CDR3 length: 15 amino acids. This CDR3 is CASSKRAGMVYEQYF. CDR3 nucleotides: TGTGCCAGCAGCAAACGGGCCGGGATGGTCTACGAGCAGTACTTC.

V and J are TRBV7-9 and TRBJ2-5; D ambiguous. The germline V and J ends were trimmed by 5 bases and 5 bases, with 9 bases remaining between them. This CDR3 contains 12 residues. The germline V gene encodes CDR1 SEHNR and CDR2 FQNEAQ (reference sequence). The CDR3 DNA sequence: TGTGCCAGCAGCCACCAGTCGGAGACCCAGTACTTC. This translates into CASSHQSETQYF.

J is TRBJ2-7 and V is TRBV30; no clear D. CDR1 is GTSNPN and CDR2 is SVGIG in the germline V gene (reference sequence). CDR3 size: 13 residues. Trimming removed 3 bases from V and 0 bases from J, with 9 bases in between. The CDR3 reads CAWRLPISYEQYF. In nucleotides, the CDR3 is TGTGCCTGGAGACTGCCGATCTCCTACGAGCAGTACTTC. Looking up the rest from reference TRBV30 and TRBJ2-7 gives the full variable domain: SQTIHQWPATLVQPVGSPLSLECTVEGTSNPNLYWYRQAAGRGLQLLFYSVGIGQISSEVPQNLSASRPQDRQFILSSKKLLLSDSGFYLCAWRLPISYEQYFGPGTRLTVT.

V usage is TRBV7-9 and J usage is TRBJ1-6; 9 positions match TRBD1. The CDR3 extends over 16 amino acids. Germline CDR1 and CDR2: SEHNR and FQNEAQ (reference sequence). After removal of 5 bases from V and 10 bases from J, the junction contained 12 bases not matched to a gene. The CDR3 DNA reads TGTGCCAGCAGCCCGTCGGGACAGGGAAGAGGGTCACCCCTCCACTTT. This encodes CASSPSGQGRGSPLHF.

With respect to this clone: This may be a read error: a much more frequent sequence differs by one nucleotide. This rearrangement joins TRBV3-1 (or the pseudogene TRBV3-2) to TRBJ2-2; 7 nucleotides align to TRBD1. Germline CDR1 is LGHDT and CDR2 is YNNKEL (reference sequence). This CDR3 comprises 13 residues. Unmatched junction bases numbered 4, after V lost 6 bases and J lost 6 bases. The CDR3 coding sequence is TGTGCCAGCAGACCCGGACAGGCCGGGGAGCTGTTTTTT. It is translated as CASRPGQAGELFF.

The V call is TRBV6-4, the J call TRBJ1-2; D gene unclear. The CDR3 consists of 16 residues. Trimming pared 6 bases from V and 4 bases from J, leaving 21 bases between. Germline V lookup: CDR1 MRHNA, CDR2 SNTAGT. This CDR3 is CASSSFPSFGVYGYTF. DNA of the CDR3: TGTGCCAGCAGCTCCTTTCCCTCCTTCGGGGTCTATGGCTACACCTTC.

V is TRBV28 and J is TRBJ2-4; the D gene is possibly TRBD1 (6 bases). Per the germline V gene, CDR1 is MDHEN and CDR2 is SYDVKM. The CDR3 consists of 15 residues. V dropped 5 bases and J dropped 8 bases, with 19 bases sitting between them. As DNA, the CDR3 is TGTGCCAGCAGTCCGCCAAGGGGACAAAGAGACATTCAGTACTTC. It yields the protein CASSPPRGQRDIQYF. The variable domain in full, completed from reference TRBV28 and TRBJ2-4, reads DVKVTQSSRYLVKRTGEKVFLECVQDMDHENMFWYRQDPGLGLRLIYFSYDVKMKEKGDIPEGYSVSREKKERFSLILESASTNQTSMYLCASSPPRGQRDIQYFGAGTRLSVL.

About this clone itself: The same CDR3 can be traced to other DNA sequences in this sample. The chain links TRBV5-1 to TRBJ1-2, with D possibly TRBD1 on 6 matching bases. This CDR3 is 14 amino acids long. The germline V gene has CDR1 SGHRS and CDR2 YFSETQ. Between the trimmed V and J ends, which lost 4 bases and 4 bases, there was a span of 14 bases. CDR3 DNA sequence: TGCGCCAGCAGCCTGGGGGGGCAGGGCTATGGCTACACCTTC. It codes for CASSLGGQGYGYTF.

This chain joins TRBV7-6 and TRBJ2-1, with 8 bases lining up with TRBD1. Per the germline V gene, CDR1 is SGHVS and CDR2 is FNYEAQ. The CDR3 covers 13 residues. Unmatched junction bases numbered 9, after V lost 2 bases and J lost 15 bases. The CDR3 sequence is CASSLPGQGRMFF. In DNA form, the CDR3 reads TGTGCCAGCAGCTTACCTGGACAGGGCAGGATGTTCTTC.

The chain is built from TRBV9 and TRBJ1-1; D unclear. V lost 4 bases and J lost 0, with 19 bases in between. This CDR3 has 17 residues. Germline lookup yields CDR1 SGDLS and CDR2 YYNGEE. In DNA form, the CDR3 reads TGTGCCAGCAGCCCCAGAGCAGGAATAATAATGAACACTGAAGCTTTCTTT. This encodes CASSPRAGIIMNTEAFF.

This clone was observed a single time. The CDR3 loop is CATRDIQRTDTQYF. The CDR3, as DNA: TGTGCCACACGGGACATCCAACGCACAGATACGCAGTATTTT. The chain links TRBV15 to TRBJ2-3, with D possibly TRBD1 on 6 matching bases. V lost 9 bases, J lost 1 base, and 14 bases lay in between. CDR1 is LNHNV and CDR2 is YYDKDF in the germline V gene (reference sequence). The CDR3 runs 14 residues.

This chain connects TRBV5-5 to TRBJ1-1, with D tentatively TRBD1 (6 bases). CDR1 is SGHKS, CDR2 YYEKEE, per germline (reference sequence). The V gene lost 6 bases and the J gene lost 1 base, with 22 bases spanning the gap. The CDR3 totals 17 residues. The CDR3 loop is CASTKLTGQGENTEAFF. CDR3 DNA: TGTGCCAGCACCAAGCTCACAGGGCAGGGCGAGAACACTGAAGCTTTCTTT.

This chain joins TRBV3-1 (or the pseudogene TRBV3-2) and TRBJ2-7, with TRBD1 matching 8 bases. The CDR3 extends over 14 amino acids. Germline V gene sequence: CDR1 LGHDT, CDR2 YNNKEL (reference sequence). With 1 base clipped from V and 5 bases from J, the junction kept 4 bases outside the gene matches. CDR3 nucleotide sequence: TGTGCCAGCAGCCAAGGGACAGGGTTCAACGAGCAGTACTTC. Amino acid sequence: CASSQGTGFNEQYF.